This TCR beta chain originates from a study of control samples from healthy donors and cancer patients. The method was immunoSEQ multiplex PCR; TCRdb's version includes in-frame clones alone and lacks a portion of them. The sample carries around 150,000 clones, 90% to 95% recorded once. Germline assignment: CDR1 LGHDT and CDR2 YNNKEL (reference sequence). The V gene lost 1 base and the J gene lost 8 bases, with 26 bases spanning the gap. This CDR3 has 18 amino acids. The clonotype was recovered from a man between 60 and 75 years old with colorectal cancer. The sample was PBMCs. This chain uses TRBV3-1 (or the pseudogene TRBV3-2) with TRBJ1-2; weak D call: TRBD1 (5 bases). The DNA of the CDR3 is TGTGCCAGCAGCCAAGGGCATGGGCAGGGAGTTACAGGATCGGGCTACACCTTC. Residues: CASSQGHGQGVTGSGYTF.